This T cell receptor (beta chain) was captured in a study of T cell responses to AZD1222 COVID-19 vaccine. Repertoires were generated with immunoSEQ multiplex PCR, while TCRdb's copy carries only in-frame clones and drops some. Found here are about 140,000 clones, approximately 90% of them singletons; the top ten hold 5.5%. Study-wide findings and caveats: The donor cohort was predominantly white British with a female majority, and clonal diversity may have been underestimated. Nearly half of the spike-specific TCRs reportedly recognize variant regions that carry no mutations. Among AZD1222 vaccinees, only 5 to 7 were seropositive at baseline.

Worth noting for this clone: Its specificity is not known.

V was clipped by 1 base and J by 0 bases, with 7 bases between them. Germline CDR1 SGHAT, CDR2 FQNNGV. The CDR3 is made up of 16 amino acids. The chain recombines TRBV11-2 with TRBJ2-6; D is undetermined. The TCR was taken from an adult in good health. The sample here was peripheral blood, taken on day 0 of AZD1222 vaccination. CDR3 protein: CASSLGAISGANVLTF. The CDR3 DNA sequence: TGTGCCAGCAGCTTAGGGGCCATCTCTGGGGCCAACGTCCTGACTTTC.